Included here is one T cell receptor beta chain sequence, with context. This specimen comes from a study of blood T cell repertoires in COVID-19. The overall study: Acute and convalescent COVID-19 specimens originated in the United States, Italy and Spain. T cells, B-cell-depleted T cells, or PBMCs supplied cDNA or gDNA.

Germline V CDR1 and CDR2: ENHRY, SYGVKD. The J segment lost 4 bases and the V segment lost 2 bases, leaving 6 bases of the junction unmatched. The CDR3 runs 16 residues. In the original workflow: Amplification of reference gene primers provided the estimated nucleated cell counts. Only in-frame clones appear in the TCRdb table, and some are missing; sequencing was by immunoSEQ multiplex PCR. The DNA was the basis for D and trimming; V, J and clone size are from that table. The repertoire has under 95,000 clones, over 80% of them found once; the top ten carry around 29%. The sample was peripheral blood. V and J are TRBV10-3 and TRBJ1-1; 11 bases are shared with TRBD1. The sequence derives from an elderly woman with acute or convalescent COVID-19. The CDR3 region has the DNA TGTGCCATCAGTGAGCTAATGGGACAGGGGGGCACTGAAGCTTTCTTT. This encodes CAISELMGQGGTEAFF.